This T cell receptor (beta chain) was profiled in a study of cytomegalovirus exposure and HLA in healthy donors. Only in-frame clones appear in the TCRdb table, and some are missing; sequencing was by immunoSEQ multiplex PCR. The sample consists of some 99,000 clones, roughly 90% of them appearing once. This clone appeared a single time. The junction had 4 bases not matched to a gene; V was cut back by 5 bases and J by 5 bases. The CDR3 runs 14 residues. Germline CDR1 and CDR2: MNHEY and SVGAGI. This chain joins TRBV6-5 and TRBJ1-5, with 9 bases aligning to TRBD1. Sequencing input: PBMCs. The sequence was collected from a woman under 30 in good health and CMV-seronegative. The CDR3 here is CASSRDRVYQPQHF. The DNA for the CDR3 is TGTGCCAGCAGTCGGGACAGGGTCTATCAGCCCCAGCATTTT.